This TCR beta chain was observed in a study of blood T cell repertoires in COVID-19. Study background: COVID-19 samples collected from the United States, Italy and Spain covered acute and convalescent phases.

The CDR3 is 16 residues long. Trimming removed 10 bases from V and 3 bases from J; junction bases left unmatched: 12. Germline V gives CDR1 MDHEN, CDR2 SYDVKM. Authors' data handling: The assay estimated nucleated cells by amplifying reference gene primers. Profiled with immunoSEQ multiplex PCR; TCRdb holds only in-frame clones, not every one. The DNA gave D and trimming, while V, J and clone size come from that table. The table lists roughly 250,000 clones, around 85% of them singletons, with 0.85% to 0.9% in the top ten. Seattle's cohort entered during active infection and was followed longitudinally.

Sequencing input: peripheral blood. The clonotype originates from a human donor with COVID-19, enrolled during active disease. The donor label of this sample is uncertain. The chain joins TRBV28 to TRBJ1-4, with TRBD1 matching over 9 bases. For the CDR3, the DNA is TGTGCCACTTCTACACAGGGGGCAGCGGCTAATGAAAAACTGTTTTTT. Its protein is CATSTQGAAANEKLFF.